This TCR beta chain was obtained from a study of blood T cells in healthy people across ages. Points from the study as a whole: Roughly linearly, TCR beta diversity per million T cells fell as age increased.

Together with a sample-barcoded 5' primer, a J-beta primer mix was included in a second PCR lasting about 7 to 11 cycles. TCRdb recomputed calls from the 5' RACE reads with MiXCR, one row per CDR3 protein. The sample has 1.5 million to 1.9 million distinct CDR3 sequences; less than 45% are singletons. Per individual sample, total RNA of at least 5 micrograms was extracted. This clonotype was seen a few times. What it binds is not known. After removal of 0 bases from V and 4 bases from J, the junction contained 5 bases not matched to a gene. The CDR3 contains 16 residues. CDR1 and CDR2 from the germline V gene are SGDLS and YYNGEE.

The sequenced sample consisted of blood. The chain uses TRBV9 and TRBJ2-1; TRBD2 matches 9 bases. The TCR sequence derives from a woman aged 18-35 years in good health. Here the CDR3 reads CASSVGGSGSYNEQFF. As DNA, the CDR3 is TGTGCCAGCAGCGTAGGCGGTAGCGGGAGTTACAATGAGCAGTTCTTC.